Listed here is a single T cell receptor (beta chain). The data stem from a study of blood T cell repertoires in COVID-19. Assay: immunoSEQ multiplex PCR; the TCRdb copy retains only in-frame clones and omits some. This sample has 170,000 or so clones, with 85% to 90% found just once. CDR3 size: 16 residues. Trimming removed 4 bases at V and 1 base at J, with 17 bases between. CDR1 is SGHRS, CDR2 YFSETQ, per germline. The sequence was obtained from a man aged 35 to 55 with active or convalescent COVID-19. Specimen: peripheral blood. V gene TRBV5-1 combines with J gene TRBJ1-1; possibly TRBD1 for D (5 bases). CDR3 protein: CASSRGNVGSNTEAFF. The CDR3 DNA is TGCGCCAGCAGCCGGGGGAACGTAGGATCGAACACTGAAGCTTTCTTT. Together with reference TRBV5-1 and TRBJ1-1, the CDR3 gives the full variable domain: KAGVTQTPRYLIKTRGQQVTLSCSPISGHRSVSWYQQTPGQGLQFLFEYFSETQRNKGNFPGRFSGRQFSNSRSEMNVSTLELGDSALYLCASSRGNVGSNTEAFFGQGTRLTVV.